A selection of T cell receptor beta chains follows, all from one sample in a study of Ad26.COV2.S vaccination and SARS-CoV-2 variants. TCRdb's table, derived via immunoSEQ multiplex PCR, lists solely in-frame clones and lacks some. The top ten clones hold 3% to 4.5% of a sample with about 390,000 clones, approximately 86% of them seen once. Here the sequenced sample was peripheral blood, taken in a trial of Ad26.COV2.S vaccine versus placebo. The receptors stem from a person between 18 and 65 years old who received the Ad26.COV2.S COVID-19 vaccine or a placebo. CDR3s include the opening cysteine and the closing phenylalanine or tryptophan. Each record gives: J gene, V gene, D gene, clone size, CDR3 DNA, CDR3 protein. The D gene is left open where the match is weak. Size is omitted from some rows. Given values are once, few, many or a class for expanded clones.

J gene: TRBJ1-5; V gene: TRBV6-6; D gene: .; clone size: .; CDR3 DNA: TGTGCCAGCAGTCCCGGACCGACGGGGGTTTATCAGCCCCAGCATTTT; CDR3 protein: CASSPGPTGVYQPQHF
J gene: TRBJ1-4; V gene: TRBV4-1; D gene: .; clone size: .; CDR3 DNA: TGCGCCAGCACCCCACTTGGGCAAACTAATGAAAAACTGTTTTTT; CDR3 protein: CASTPLGQTNEKLFF
J gene: TRBJ1-4; V gene: TRBV5-1; D gene: TRBD1; clone size: .; CDR3 DNA: TGCGCCAGCAGCCTCCGGGACAGGGTAACAAATGAAAAACTGTTTTTT; CDR3 protein: CASSLRDRVTNEKLFF
J gene: TRBJ1-6; V gene: TRBV4-3; D gene: .; clone size: .; CDR3 DNA: TGCGCCAGCAGCCAAGACCTGAGGAGTTTGGGTTCACCCCTCCACTTT; CDR3 protein: CASSQDLRSLGSPLHF
J gene: TRBJ2-7; V gene: TRBV12-3/TRBV12-4; D gene: .; clone size: few; CDR3 DNA: TGTGCCAGCAGCCTGACCGTTTACGAGCAGTACTTC; CDR3 protein: CASSLTVYEQYF
J gene: TRBJ2-5; V gene: TRBV10-3; D gene: TRBD1; clone size: .; CDR3 DNA: TGTGCCATCAATCCAGGGGGTAGCGAGGAGACCCAGTACTTC; CDR3 protein: CAINPGGSEETQYF
J gene: TRBJ2-5; V gene: TRBV19; D gene: TRBD2; clone size: .; CDR3 DNA: TGTGCCAGTAGTATCGCGGGGGGGCAAGAGACCCAGTACTTC; CDR3 protein: CASSIAGGQETQYF
J gene: TRBJ1-3; V gene: TRBV11-2; D gene: .; clone size: .; CDR3 DNA: TGTGCCAGCAGCCCCGGCTCATTCTCTGGAAACACCATATATTTT; CDR3 protein: CASSPGSFSGNTIYF
J gene: TRBJ1-5; V gene: TRBV6-1; D gene: .; clone size: .; CDR3 DNA: TGTGCCAGCAGTGATGGAAGACTCGGTTACCAGCCCCAGCATTTT; CDR3 protein: CASSDGRLGYQPQHF
J gene: TRBJ2-5; V gene: TRBV10-3; D gene: TRBD2; clone size: .; CDR3 DNA: TGTGCCACCCGGACTAGCGGGGGCCCCAACCAAGAGACCCAGTACTTC; CDR3 protein: CATRTSGGPNQETQYF
J gene: TRBJ1-1; V gene: TRBV29-1; D gene: .; clone size: .; CDR3 DNA: TGCAGCGTTAGAGAGCAACAGGGTTTGAACACTGAAGCTTTCTTT; CDR3 protein: CSVREQQGLNTEAFF
J gene: TRBJ1-1; V gene: TRBV7-9; D gene: TRBD1; clone size: .; CDR3 DNA: TGTGCCAGCAGCTTACAGGCCAGGGGGGTTGAGAACACTGAAGCTTTCTTT; CDR3 protein: CASSLQARGVENTEAFF
J gene: TRBJ2-1; V gene: TRBV4-1; D gene: .; clone size: .; CDR3 DNA: TGCGCCAGCAGCCAAGCAATTCTACCCCCAGAAGTGCAGTTCTTC; CDR3 protein: CASSQAILPPEVQFF
J gene: TRBJ2-1; V gene: TRBV3-1/TRBV3-2; D gene: TRBD2; clone size: .; CDR3 DNA: TGTGCCAGCAGGCGGACTAGCGGGGGACTGGGAAATGAGCAGTTCTTC; CDR3 protein: CASRRTSGGLGNEQFF
J gene: TRBJ2-3; V gene: TRBV15; D gene: .; clone size: .; CDR3 DNA: TGTGCCACCAGCAGAGAAGATGTTTTAAAATTGGAAAGCACAGATACGCAGTATTTT; CDR3 protein: CATSREDVLKLESTDTQYF
J gene: TRBJ2-7; V gene: TRBV7-9; D gene: .; clone size: .; CDR3 DNA: TGTGCCAGCAGGGGCAGGTCCTCCTACGAGCAGTACTTC; CDR3 protein: CASRGRSSYEQYF
J gene: TRBJ1-2; V gene: TRBV12-3/TRBV12-4; D gene: TRBD1; clone size: .; CDR3 DNA: TGTGCCAGCAGTCGGAGACAGGGAAATGGCTACACCTTC; CDR3 protein: CASSRRQGNGYTF
J gene: TRBJ2-1; V gene: TRBV3-1/TRBV3-2; D gene: .; clone size: .; CDR3 DNA: TGTGCCAGCAGCCAAGATTCAACAGACGGAGAGCAGTTCTTC; CDR3 protein: CASSQDSTDGEQFF
J gene: TRBJ1-6; V gene: TRBV7-9; D gene: .; clone size: .; CDR3 DNA: TGTGCCAGCAGCCAAGCACTGCTAAGTTCACCCCTCCACTTT; CDR3 protein: CASSQALLSSPLHF
J gene: TRBJ2-6; V gene: TRBV19; D gene: .; clone size: .; CDR3 DNA: TGTGCCAGTAGTATTGCCCTCAGCGGTGACTCTGGGGCCAACGTCCTGACTTTC; CDR3 protein: CASSIALSGDSGANVLTF
J gene: TRBJ1-1; V gene: TRBV2; D gene: TRBD1; clone size: .; CDR3 DNA: TGTGCCAGCAGGCTCACAGGGGGCTCGTCCACTGAAGCTTTCTTT; CDR3 protein: CASRLTGGSSTEAFF
J gene: TRBJ1-1; V gene: TRBV21-1; D gene: .; clone size: .; CDR3 DNA: TGTGCCAGCAGCAACCCCCAGGGGGAACGGAACCACACTGAAGCTTTCTTT; CDR3 protein: CASSNPQGERNHTEAFF
J gene: TRBJ1-1; V gene: TRBV19; D gene: TRBD1; clone size: .; CDR3 DNA: TGTGCCAGTAGTATAGCGGGACAGGGGAGCTTTGAAGCTTTCTTT; CDR3 protein: CASSIAGQGSFEAFF
J gene: TRBJ1-2; V gene: TRBV6-6; D gene: TRBD1; clone size: once; CDR3 DNA: TGTGCCAGTCAGTTCAGGGGGGGCGACTATGGCTACACCTTC; CDR3 protein: CASQFRGGDYGYTF
J gene: TRBJ2-7; V gene: TRBV11-2; D gene: TRBD1; clone size: .; CDR3 DNA: TGTGCCAGCAGCTTAGCGGACAGGGGACGGTACGAGCAGTACTTC; CDR3 protein: CASSLADRGRYEQYF
J gene: TRBJ1-5; V gene: TRBV19; D gene: .; clone size: .; CDR3 DNA: TGTGCCAGTAGTCCGGGGGGGGAGCGCAATCAGCCCCAGCATTTT; CDR3 protein: CASSPGGERNQPQHF
J gene: TRBJ2-3; V gene: TRBV29-1; D gene: TRBD1; clone size: .; CDR3 DNA: TGCAGCGCAGGGGGACAGGACGCGACAGATACGCAGTATTTT; CDR3 protein: CSAGGQDATDTQYF
J gene: TRBJ1-4; V gene: TRBV9; D gene: .; clone size: .; CDR3 DNA: TGTGCCAGCAGCGTAGCATCAGGGGATGCAACTAATGAAAAACTGTTTTTT; CDR3 protein: CASSVASGDATNEKLFF
J gene: TRBJ1-6; V gene: TRBV27; D gene: .; clone size: .; CDR3 DNA: TGTGCCAGCAGTTCATTAGGACGTTATAATTCACCCCTCCACTTT; CDR3 protein: CASSSLGRYNSPLHF
J gene: TRBJ2-3; V gene: TRBV2; D gene: TRBD2; clone size: .; CDR3 DNA: TGTGCCAGCAGTCTGGGACTAGCGACTTTCACAGATACGCAGTATTTT; CDR3 protein: CASSLGLATFTDTQYF
J gene: TRBJ2-7; V gene: TRBV5-1; D gene: .; clone size: .; CDR3 DNA: TGCGCCAGCAGCCTCGACAGTCTTTACGAGCAGTACTTC; CDR3 protein: CASSLDSLYEQYF
J gene: TRBJ1-1; V gene: TRBV5-4; D gene: TRBD1; clone size: .; CDR3 DNA: TGTGCCAGCACCAACCTCTTAGACGCAGGGGGCACTGAAGCTTTCTTT; CDR3 protein: CASTNLLDAGGTEAFF
J gene: TRBJ1-2; V gene: TRBV18; D gene: .; clone size: .; CDR3 DNA: TGTGCCAGCTCACCTCTCCAGGGGAACGGCTACACCTTC; CDR3 protein: CASSPLQGNGYTF
J gene: TRBJ2-5; V gene: TRBV29-1; D gene: .; clone size: .; CDR3 DNA: TGCAGCGGGGCCTTGTTGGGGGAGACCCAGTACTTC; CDR3 protein: CSGALLGETQYF
J gene: TRBJ1-4; V gene: TRBV6-4; D gene: TRBD1; clone size: few; CDR3 DNA: TGTGCCAGCAGTGACTCCTACCGACAGGGGGCGTGTGCTTCAGAAAAACTGTTTTTT; CDR3 protein: CASSDSYRQGACASEKLFF
J gene: TRBJ2-5; V gene: TRBV6-1; D gene: .; clone size: .; CDR3 DNA: TGTGCCAGCAGTGAAGCCGCGGGGTCCGACGGCAGGGAGACCCAGTACTTC; CDR3 protein: CASSEAAGSDGRETQYF
J gene: TRBJ1-1; V gene: TRBV5-6; D gene: .; clone size: .; CDR3 DNA: TGTGCCAGCAGCTACCGGGAAGGAATGAACACTGAAGCTTTCTTT; CDR3 protein: CASSYREGMNTEAFF
J gene: TRBJ1-2; V gene: TRBV6-1; D gene: .; clone size: few; CDR3 DNA: TGTGCCAGCAGTGAAGCGAATTGGAGACAGGAGACCTACACCTTC; CDR3 protein: CASSEANWRQETYTF
J gene: TRBJ1-1; V gene: TRBV4-1; D gene: .; clone size: once; CDR3 DNA: TGCGCCAGCAGCCAAGGCGTCAACACTGAAGCTTTCTTT; CDR3 protein: CASSQGVNTEAFF
J gene: TRBJ2-5; V gene: TRBV5-4; D gene: .; clone size: .; CDR3 DNA: TGTGCCAGCAGCTTGGAGGAGGTCGGCCAAGAGACCCAGTACTTC; CDR3 protein: CASSLEEVGQETQYF
J gene: TRBJ1-1; V gene: TRBV4-3; D gene: .; clone size: .; CDR3 DNA: TGCGCCAGCAGCCAGCCCCTCCGTAGGGGAAACACTGAAGCTTTCTTT; CDR3 protein: CASSQPLRRGNTEAFF